The following is a TCR beta chain sequence with its context. At one end the junction does not follow the germline gene, possibly because of a read error. Only in-frame clones appear in the TCRdb table, and some are missing; sequencing was by immunoSEQ multiplex PCR. The data show approximately 12,000 clones, with approximately 85% seen just once and approximately 3.8% held by the top ten. The data are from a study of blood T cell repertoires in COVID-19. The V gene's germline CDR1 is SGHRS and CDR2 YFSETQ. The CDR3 runs 16 residues. This clonotype originated in a woman in her sixties or seventies with acute or convalescent COVID-19. Material: peripheral blood. The rearrangement joins TRBV5-1 to TRBJ1-4; 7 nucleotides line up with TRBD1. CDR3: CASRLGGTATNEKLFF. CDR3 nucleotide sequence: TGCGCCAGCAGATTGGGGGGGACAGCAACTAATGAAAAACTGTTTTTT. Full variable domain (missing parts from reference TRBV5-1 and TRBJ1-4): KAGVTQTPRYLIKTRGQQVTLSCSPISGHRSVSWYQQTPGQGLQFLFEYFSETQRNKGNFPGRFSGRQFSNSRSEMNVSTLELGDSALYLCASRLGGTATNEKLFFGSGTQLSVL.